This T cell receptor beta chain was retrieved from a study of T-cell memory formation after mild COVID-19. Turning to the study itself: For the most part, TCR clusters were specific to one donor. General observations from the study: Mostly located in CM and EM were contracting CD4+ clones, with contracting CD8+ clones located in EMRA. Confirmation was lacking for SARS-CoV-2 specificity of second-wave clones that peaked on day 37.

CDR3 size: 14 residues. The germline gives CDR1 SGHRS, CDR2 YFSETQ. V lost 2 bases and J 2 bases, leaving 10 bases between the germline ends. Of note for this clonotype: Its specificity is unknown.

Employing constant-segment primers, 5'RACE generated TCR alpha and TCR beta cDNA libraries bearing sample barcodes and UMIs. TCRdb re-derived calls from the 5' RACE reads in MiXCR, one entry per CDR3 protein. The repertoire has over 300,000 distinct CDR3 sequences, 20% to 25% of them found once; the top ten carry 21%. The clonotype was recovered from a man in his late teens or twenties who had mild COVID-19 (a few samples of this study predate the infection). Cell type and time point are not known. The J gene is TRBJ1-1, the V gene TRBV5-1; D call uncertain. Material: PBMCs or a T cell subset sorted from them (not recorded which). CDR3 sequence reads: CASSFRELNTEAFF. The CDR3 DNA sequence: TGCGCCAGCAGCTTCCGGGAGCTTAACACTGAAGCTTTCTTT. Combining the CDR3 with reference TRBV5-1 and TRBJ1-1 gives the whole variable domain KAGVTQTPRYLIKTRGQQVTLSCSPISGHRSVSWYQQTPGQGLQFLFEYFSETQRNKGNFPGRFSGRQFSNSRSEMNVSTLELGDSALYLCASSFRELNTEAFFGQGTRLTVV.